Presented here are 8 T cell receptor beta chains from one specimen sequenced in a study of shared clonotypes between healthy human individuals. Produced via immunoSEQ multiplex PCR; TCRdb's table is partial and in-frame only. The data contain about 2.1 million clones, 80% to 95% of them singletons. Naive CD8 populations comprised CD45RO-negative cells positively selected for CCR7, excluding terminally differentiated effector memory CD45RA+ cells. Sequenced input: naive CD8+ T cells from PBMCs. The receptors were sampled from a man younger than 35 in good health. Some clones in this sample may be carry-over from other donors' samples.

The rearrangement joins TRBV7-6 to TRBJ1-2; D might be TRBD1 (6 bases). Germline CDR1 is SGHVS and CDR2 is FNYEAQ. Deletions cut 2 bases from V and 2 bases from J, with 12 bases between. The CDR3 contains 15 residues. The CDR3 region is CASSLFQGKNYGYTF. CDR3 DNA: TGTGCCAGCAGCTTATTTCAGGGGAAGAACTATGGCTACACCTTC.

This clone appeared a single time. V usage is TRBV11-2 and J usage is TRBJ2-3; the match to TRBD2 covers 8 bases. The CDR3 consists of 17 residues. V shed 4 bases, J shed 1 base, and the junction held 10 bases outside the gene matches. In germline, CDR1 is SGHAT, CDR2 FQNNGV. Here the CDR3 DNA reads TGTGCCAGCAGCTCCAGAGCGGGGGCGGGAGGCACAGATACGCAGTATTTT. Translation: CASSSRAGAGGTDTQYF. Full variable domain (missing parts from reference TRBV11-2 and TRBJ2-3): EAGVAQSPRYKIIEKRQSVAFWCNPISGHATLYWYQQILGQGPKLLIQFQNNGVVDDSQLPKDRFSAERLKGVDSTLKIQPAKLEDSAVYLCASSSRAGAGGTDTQYFGPGTRLTVL.

This clone came up once. V and J are TRBV2 and TRBJ2-4; D is uncertain. The V end was cut by 1 base, the J end by 5 bases, with 0 bases between. The germline V gene encodes CDR1 SNHLY and CDR2 FYNNEI. CDR3 length: 11 residues. CDR3 coding DNA: TGTGCCAGCAGTGAAGAAAACATTCAGTACTTC. This encodes CASSEENIQYF. Combining the CDR3 with reference TRBV2 and TRBJ2-4 gives the whole variable domain EPEVTQTPSHQVTQMGQEVILRCVPISNHLYFYWYRQILGQKVEFLVSFYNNEISEKSEIFDDQFSVERPDGSNFTLKIRSTKLEDSAMYFCASSEENIQYFGAGTRLSVL.

The CDR3 spells CASTGTEDYEQYF. Here the CDR3 DNA reads TGTGCCAGTACGGGGACGGAAGATTACGAGCAGTACTTC. The chain has TRBV19 and TRBJ2-7, with D tentatively TRBD1 or TRBD2 (5 bases each). This CDR3 comprises 13 residues. Germline CDR1 LNHDA, CDR2 SQIVND (reference sequence). V was pared by 7 bases and J by 4 bases, with 14 bases between.

This clone is a singleton in its sample. The chain employs TRBV29-1 and TRBJ2-1, with D tentatively TRBD1 or TRBD2 (6 bases each). V lost 1 base to trimming and J lost 0 bases, with 10 bases between them. Germline assignment: CDR1 SQVTM and CDR2 ANQGSEA. This CDR3 spans 15 amino acids. In DNA form, the CDR3 reads TGCAGCGTTGAAGGACAGGAGGGCTCCTACAATGAGCAGTTCTTC. This translates into CSVEGQEGSYNEQFF.

V gene TRBV4-3 combines with J gene TRBJ2-5; tentatively, D is TRBD1 (5 bases). The CDR3 runs 15 residues. V was trimmed by 0 bases and J by 0 bases, leaving 8 bases between them. CDR1 is LGHNA, CDR2 YSLEER, per germline. The CDR3 protein is CASSQDRVNQETQYF. The CDR3 DNA reads as TGCGCCAGCAGCCAAGACAGGGTAAACCAAGAGACCCAGTACTTC.

The chain combines TRBV7-9 with TRBJ1-3, with TRBD1 identical over 10 bases. Trimming took 6 bases from V and 2 from J; bases not matched to a gene: 4. Germline CDR1 is SEHNR and CDR2 is FQNEAQ (reference sequence). This CDR3 has 15 residues. The CDR3 loop reads CASSQTGGTGNTIYF. The CDR3 coding sequence is TGTGCCAGCAGTCAGACAGGGGGCACTGGAAACACCATATATTTT.

The V gene is TRBV27, the J gene TRBJ2-7, with 8 bases matching TRBD2. V was pared by 2 bases and J by 3 bases, with 9 bases of the junction left unmatched. This CDR3 has 16 amino acids. In germline, CDR1 is MNHEY, CDR2 SMNVEV (reference sequence). For the CDR3, the DNA is TGTGCCAGCAGTTTAATCCCAGCGGGAGACCGCTACGAGCAGTACTTC. It is translated as CASSLIPAGDRYEQYF.